This entry is about one TCR beta chain. Its cognate antigen has yet to be identified. A much larger clone lies a single base off, so this may be a read error. The sample is drawn from a study of regulatory T cells in long-lasting Graves disease (dated by TCRdb to the early 2020s). At the level of the whole study: To count as having persistent Graves' disease, a patient had to have received antithyroid drug treatment for over 5 years with TSH receptor autoantibodies remaining persistently positive. The study was registered as a clinical trial and conducted in China. Patients with persistent Graves' disease were compared with patients with newly diagnosed Graves' disease using TCR sequencing and RNA sequencing of peripheral blood. In the clinical cohort, patients with persistent Graves' disease had used antithyroid drugs for an average of about 9.3 years. A total of around 35 samples underwent TCR sequencing: about 13 from persistent and roughly 20 from newly diagnosed Graves' disease patients. Study-level results and caveats: The authors acknowledged the small sample size as a limitation that may reduce accuracy. Patients with persistent disease shared more public clonotypes (around 2,500) than newly diagnosed patients did (nearly 1,000). Sequencing and analysis were limited to the TCR beta chain. Lower TCR Shannon entropy and fewer highly expanded clones were observed in persistent Graves' disease patients than in newly diagnosed patients, which suggested clonal expansion. Persistent disease showed preferential use of TRBV28, TRBJ1-2 and TRBJ2-5, whereas newly diagnosed disease favored TRBV20-1 and TRBJ2-1. Because the primary lesion, thyroid tissue, could not be accessed, the study looked at peripheral blood alone.

Libraries were made using multiplex PCR. The reads were generated on an Illumina HiSeq 4000. To build TCR beta libraries, CDR3 regions were amplified by Arm-PCR using iRepertoire HTBI primers. Gel purification was performed on PCR products prior to sequencing. As for how the authors treated the data: Gene usage analysis of CDR3 amino acid clonotypes used the 55 to 80 TRBV and some 13 TRBJ segments found across samples. COPE and FqMerger were used to merge filtered high-quality paired reads into contigs. Contigs were aligned with BLAST to IMGT TRBV, TRBD and TRBJ reference genes, and CDR3 was defined per IMGT. Any clonotype with a frequency above 0.1% was counted as a highly expanded clone. Shannon entropy was used to measure repertoire diversity, and the Gini coefficient was used to measure V-J evenness. Public clonotypes were defined as clonotypes shared by more than one individual. The public reads were reanalyzed by TCRdb: fastp trimming at Q25, MiXCR alignment, in-frame beta chains only. Every distinct CDR3 protein forms one entry, paired with its most common genes and DNA. TCRdb, rather than the study authors, made the V and J calls. The sample table shows fewer than 400,000 distinct CDR3 sequences, and around 19% are seen once. The ten largest clones capture around 30% of the sample.

In light of the paper, this sample's time point label describes: persistent/refractory GD, antithyroid drugs over 5 years with positive TRAb. RNA was extracted from PBMCs in TRIzol for both TCR sequencing and RNA sequencing. The diagnosis of Graves' disease followed American Thyroid Association guidelines. Patients were recruited from an endocrinology department in Xi'an, China. From each patient, around 9 milliliters of peripheral blood was collected into an EDTA anticoagulant tube. Ficoll Paque Plus density gradient separation was used to isolate PBMCs, and no additional T cell sorting was done. An Agilent 2100 Bioanalyzer and agarose gel were used to check RNA quality, while a NanoDrop 2000 measured RNA concentration. The CDR3 contains 12 residues, cysteine and phenylalanine counted. Of the read, only the CDR3 DNA is kept; its 36 bases are in frame from base 1. CDR1 and CDR2 are read off the germline V gene as SQVTM and ANQGSEA.

The receptor was isolated from a female donor with Graves disease. Recombination joined TRBV29-1 with TRBJ1-2, with no confidently assigned D gene. The material sequenced was peripheral blood mononuclear cells (PBMCs), taken when the disease was refractory, from a patient treated with antithyroid drugs. CDR3 sequence: CSVEAENCGYTF. The DNA sequence reads TGCAGCGTTGAAGCAGAGAACTGTGGCTACACCTTC.